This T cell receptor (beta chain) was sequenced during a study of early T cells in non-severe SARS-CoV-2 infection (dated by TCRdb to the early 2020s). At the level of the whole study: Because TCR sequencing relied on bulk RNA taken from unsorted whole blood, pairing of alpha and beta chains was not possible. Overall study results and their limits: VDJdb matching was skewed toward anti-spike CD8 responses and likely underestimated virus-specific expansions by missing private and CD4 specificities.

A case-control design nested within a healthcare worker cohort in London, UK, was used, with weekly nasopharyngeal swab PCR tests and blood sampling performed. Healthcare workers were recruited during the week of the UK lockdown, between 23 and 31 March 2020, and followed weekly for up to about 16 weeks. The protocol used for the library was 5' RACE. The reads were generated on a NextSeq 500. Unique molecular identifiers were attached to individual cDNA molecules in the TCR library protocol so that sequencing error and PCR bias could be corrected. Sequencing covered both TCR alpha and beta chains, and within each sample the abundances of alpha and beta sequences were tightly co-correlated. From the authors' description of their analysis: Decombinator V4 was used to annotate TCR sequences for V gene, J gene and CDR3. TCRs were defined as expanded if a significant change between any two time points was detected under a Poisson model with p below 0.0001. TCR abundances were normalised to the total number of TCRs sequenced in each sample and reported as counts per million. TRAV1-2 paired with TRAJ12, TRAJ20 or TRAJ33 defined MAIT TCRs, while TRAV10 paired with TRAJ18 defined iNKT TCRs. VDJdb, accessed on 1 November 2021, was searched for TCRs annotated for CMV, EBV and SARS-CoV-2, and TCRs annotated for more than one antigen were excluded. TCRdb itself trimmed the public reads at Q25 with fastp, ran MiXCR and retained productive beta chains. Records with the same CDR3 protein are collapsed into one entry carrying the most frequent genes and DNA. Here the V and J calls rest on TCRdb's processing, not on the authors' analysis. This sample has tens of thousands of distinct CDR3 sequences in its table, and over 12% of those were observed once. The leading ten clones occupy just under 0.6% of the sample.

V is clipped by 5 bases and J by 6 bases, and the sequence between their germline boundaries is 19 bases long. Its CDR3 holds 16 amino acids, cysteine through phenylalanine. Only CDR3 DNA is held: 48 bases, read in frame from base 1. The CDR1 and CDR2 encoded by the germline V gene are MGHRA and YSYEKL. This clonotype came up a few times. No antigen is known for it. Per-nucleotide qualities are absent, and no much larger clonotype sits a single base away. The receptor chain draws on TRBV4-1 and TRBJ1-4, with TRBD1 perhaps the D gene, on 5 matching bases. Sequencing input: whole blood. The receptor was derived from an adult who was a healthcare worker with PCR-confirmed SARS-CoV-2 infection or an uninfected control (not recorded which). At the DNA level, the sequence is TGCGCCAGCAGCTTCTCCGGGGGTCCCGACTATGAAAAACTGTTTTTT. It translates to CASSFSGGPDYEKLFF.